This T cell receptor beta chain is drawn from a study of blood T cell repertoires in COVID-19. Study context: The United States, Italy and Spain supplied acute and convalescent COVID-19 samples.

In the authors' workflow: Reference gene primers were amplified, and this amplification served to estimate nucleated cell counts. The repertoire was sequenced with immunoSEQ multiplex PCR; TCRdb's copy has only in-frame clones and lacks some. The DNA was the basis for D and trimming; V, J and clone size are from that table. The sample lists 200,000 to 300,000 clones, around nine tenths occurring once. Deletions cut 5 bases from V and 2 bases from J, with 14 bases between. Germline CDR1 and CDR2: SGHAT and FQNNGV. The CDR3 covers 15 residues. The chain combines TRBV11-2 with TRBJ2-3; a possible D gene is TRBD2 (7 bases). The sequencing input was peripheral blood. This clonotype was obtained from a man aged 35 to 55 who had recovered from COVID-19. The DNA of the CDR3 is TGTGCCAGCAGCAAACCCCGGGGGGCCACAGATACGCAGTATTTT. Protein sequence: CASSKPRGATDTQYF.